A single sample is the source of the 27 T cell receptor beta chains below, sequenced in a study of blood T cell repertoires in COVID-19. Some clones are missing from TCRdb's copy, which holds only in-frame ones; the method was immunoSEQ multiplex PCR. The sample includes some 350,000 clones, around 90% of them seen just once. The sample consisted of peripheral blood. The receptors were gathered from a woman aged 18-29 years who had recovered from COVID-19.

This clone has only a few counts. The V and J genes are TRBV18 and TRBJ2-7; D might be TRBD1 (5 bases). V lost 3 bases and J lost 2, with 14 bases in between. Germline-derived CDR1 and CDR2 are KGHSH and LQKENI. CDR3 size: 15 residues. The CDR3 DNA is TGTGCCAGCTCACCTTCCGAGACAGCAGCCTACGAGCAGTACGTC. As protein: CASSPSETAAYEQYV.

The chain combines TRBV6-2 or TRBV6-3 with TRBJ1-1; possibly TRBD1 for D (6 bases). The germline gives CDR1 MNHEY, CDR2 SVGEGT. The CDR3 has 14 amino acids. V shed 2 bases and J shed 8 bases, with 15 bases lying between them. CDR3 region: CASSYPGTRIEAFF. The CDR3 DNA reads TGTGCCAGCAGTTACCCTGGGACACGAATCGAAGCTTTCTTT.

The chain joins TRBV5-5 to TRBJ2-7, with 13 bases lining up with TRBD2. Trimming cost V 3 bases and J 1 base; bases outside gene matches: 4. The CDR3 sequence is 16 residues long. Germline V gene lookup returns CDR1 SGHKS and CDR2 YYEKEE (reference sequence). The CDR3 coding sequence is TGTGCCAGCAGCTGGGGACTAGCGGGGAGATCCTACGAGCAGTACGTC. Encoded protein: CASSWGLAGRSYEQYV.

CDR3: CSAGGGQVDTEAFF. The CDR3 DNA is TGCAGCGCTGGGGGGGGGCAGGTGGACACTGAAGCTTTCTTT. The V gene is TRBV29-1, the J gene TRBJ1-1, with D possibly matching TRBD1 (6 bases). Germline CDR1 and CDR2: SQVTM and ANQGSEA. Trimming left V 7 bases short and J 3 bases short, with 18 bases between. The CDR3 totals 14 residues.

The chain links TRBV13 to TRBJ2-5; 7 nucleotides match TRBD2. The V and J ends lost 5 bases and 1 base, in that order; junction bases with no gene match: 4. The length of the CDR3 is 14 residues. CDR1 and CDR2 from the germline V gene are PRHDT and FYEKMQ (reference sequence). As DNA, the CDR3 is TGTGCCAGCAGCCCGCGGACTAGCCAAGAGACCCAGTACTTC. This translates into CASSPRTSQETQYF.

This clone was seen a few times. The rearrangement uses TRBV3-1 (or the pseudogene TRBV3-2) and TRBJ1-2, with 8 bases aligning to TRBD1. The CDR3 is made up of 16 amino acids. Trimming took 0 bases from V and 8 from J; bases not matched to a gene: 11. The germline CDR1 and CDR2 sequences are LGHDT and YNNKEL (reference sequence). The CDR3 coding sequence is TGTGCCAGCAGCCAAGAAATCCCCAGGGGGCTTGAGGGCTACACCTTC. It specifies CASSQEIPRGLEGYTF.

The V and J genes are TRBV27 and TRBJ2-3, with D possibly being TRBD2 (5 bases). This CDR3 region has 14 residues. Germline assignment: CDR1 MNHEY and CDR2 SMNVEV (reference sequence). V shed 10 bases and J shed 4 bases, with 18 bases lying between them. As DNA, the CDR3 is TGTGCCACCCCGAGGGCACGAAGGCCAGATACGCAGTATTTT. Translating gives CATPRARRPDTQYF.

This rearrangement joins TRBV5-8 to TRBJ2-1, with 10 positions matching TRBD2. There are 16 residues in the CDR3. With 0 bases clipped from V and 6 bases from J, the junction kept 6 bases outside the gene matches. Germline CDR1 reads SGHTS; CDR2 reads YDEGEE. In DNA, the CDR3 is TGTGCCAGCAGCTTGGGACTCCTAGCGGGAGTCAATGAGCAGTTCTTC. Encoded protein: CASSLGLLAGVNEQFF.

This clone came up once. The CDR3 is CASSPSVDNEQFF. The DNA for the CDR3 is TGTGCCAGCTCACCCTCGGTCGACAATGAGCAGTTCTTC. The chain is built from TRBV18 and TRBJ2-1, with D unresolved. Germline V CDR1 and CDR2: KGHSH, LQKENI. The ends were cut back, 3 bases at V and 5 bases at J, with 8 bases in the middle. The CDR3 is 13 residues long.

The chain combines TRBV4-3 with TRBJ2-5; 13 bases fit TRBD2. Trimming took 0 bases from V and 3 from J; bases not matched to a gene: 4. This CDR3 spans 17 amino acids. Germline lookup yields CDR1 LGHNA and CDR2 YSLEER. This chain's CDR3 is CASSQDTGLAGEETQYF. The CDR3 DNA reads TGCGCCAGCAGCCAAGATACCGGACTAGCGGGAGAAGAGACCCAGTACTTC.

The rearrangement uses TRBV6-5 and TRBJ1-6, with D unclear. Trimming took 7 bases from V and 3 from J, leaving 13 bases between them. The CDR3 runs to 15 residues. The V gene's germline CDR1 is MNHEY and CDR2 SVGAGI. The CDR3 loop is CASTTPTLYNSPLHF. CDR3 bases: TGTGCCAGCACCACTCCGACACTCTATAATTCACCCCTCCACTTT.

The chain uses TRBV5-1 and TRBJ1-6, with 9 nucleotides matching TRBD1. Per the germline V gene, CDR1 is SGHRS and CDR2 is YFSETQ. The CDR3 totals 15 residues. The ends lost 0 bases at V and 10 bases at J; junction bases unmatched: 5. CDR3 coding DNA: TGCGCCAGCAGCTTGGCCCGACAGGGGGACTCACCCCTCCACTTT. Residues: CASSLARQGDSPLHF.

The chain carries TRBV24-1 and TRBJ1-2; weak D call: TRBD1 (6 bases). The V gene's germline CDR1 is KGHDR and CDR2 SFDVKD. This CDR3 comprises 14 residues. Trimming cost V 4 bases and J 5 bases, with 13 bases left between them. The CDR3 sequence: CATSDAGAGYGYTF. The DNA for the CDR3 is TGTGCCACCAGTGACGCAGGGGCCGGGTATGGCTACACCTTC.

The J gene is TRBJ1-1, the V gene TRBV19; possible D gene TRBD1, 6 bases. The CDR3 contains 14 residues. Trimming took 4 bases from V and 4 from J, leaving 13 bases between them. Looked up from germline, CDR1 is LNHDA and CDR2 is SQIVND (reference sequence). In nucleotides, the CDR3 is TGTGCCAGTAGTAAACAGGGTGTAGGCACTGAAGCTTTCTTT. Its translation is CASSKQGVGTEAFF.

The chain links TRBV15 to TRBJ1-4; D is perhaps TRBD1 (6 bases). Trimming removed 0 bases at V and 2 bases at J, with 10 bases between. CDR1 and CDR2 from the germline V gene are LNHNV and YYDKDF (reference sequence). The CDR3 has 16 residues. CDR3 nucleotide sequence: TGTGCCACCAGCAGAGATCTAGGGGGTACTAATGAAAAACTGTTTTTT. The encoded protein is CATSRDLGGTNEKLFF.

The chain employs TRBV5-1 and TRBJ1-3, with a tentative D call TRBD1 (6 bases). CDR1 and CDR2 (germline): SGHRS, YFSETQ. The length of the CDR3 is 16 residues. With 4 bases removed from V and 15 bases from J, the gap between germline ends came to 29 bases. The CDR3 DNA sequence: TGCGCCAGCAGCCCGAACTACGGGACAATCCCCTCCGGCGCATATTTT. Translated: CASSPNYGTIPSGAYF.

This chain joins TRBV9 and TRBJ1-3, with D perhaps TRBD1 (6 bases). The CDR3 is 16 amino acids. Between the trimmed V and J ends, which lost 4 bases and 2 bases, there was a span of 16 bases. Looked up from germline, CDR1 is SGDLS and CDR2 is YYNGEE. The CDR3 reads CASSPGYREAGNTIYF. In DNA form, the CDR3 reads TGTGCCAGCAGCCCGGGATACAGGGAAGCTGGAAACACCATATATTTT.

This rearrangement joins TRBV7-2 to TRBJ2-3; 10 bases map to TRBD2. The CDR3 is 17 amino acids. The V gene end was trimmed by 1 base and the J gene end by 1 base; junction bases not matched to a gene: 5. Germline lookup yields CDR1 SGHTA and CDR2 FQGNSA. CDR3 coding DNA: TGTGCCAGCAGCTTAGGGTTGACTAGCGGGCGCACAGATACGCAGTATTTT. Translated, it gives CASSLGLTSGRTDTQYF.

The chain couples TRBV19 to TRBJ2-3, with D maybe TRBD2 (6 bases). V was trimmed by 2 bases and J by 1 base, leaving 10 bases between them. The length of the CDR3 is 15 residues. Germline values: CDR1 LNHDA, CDR2 SQIVND (reference sequence). The chain's CDR3 is CASSIRASGTDTQYF. The CDR3 nucleotides are TGTGCCAGTAGTATAAGGGCTAGCGGCACAGATACGCAGTATTTT.

The rearrangement links TRBV7-9 to TRBJ2-2, with 8 nucleotides matching TRBD1. Germline V gene lookup returns CDR1 SEHNR and CDR2 FQNEAQ (reference sequence). The CDR3 has 17 residues. V lost 5 bases and J lost 3; bases outside the gene matches: 11. CDR3 residues: CASSGLRTGWDTGELFF. The CDR3 nucleotides read TGTGCCAGCAGCGGATTGAGGACAGGGTGGGACACCGGGGAGCTGTTTTTT.

The chain is built from TRBV30 and TRBJ2-3; TRBD2 matches at 10 bases. The CDR3 runs to 14 residues. J lost 3 bases, V lost 2 bases, and 2 bases had no gene match. CDR1 is GTSNPN and CDR2 is SVGIG in the germline V gene (reference sequence). CDR3 nucleotides: TGTGCCTGGAGTTTAGCGGGGGGTACAGATACGCAGTATTTT. It encodes CAWSLAGGTDTQYF.

The genes are TRBV27 and TRBJ2-3, with 7 bases matching TRBD1. Germline assignment: CDR1 MNHEY and CDR2 SMNVEV (reference sequence). V was clipped by 4 bases and J by 2 bases; unmatched bases: 6. The CDR3 consists of 15 residues. The CDR3 region is CASSWDSLNTDTQYF. The CDR3 DNA follows: TGTGCCAGCAGTTGGGACAGTCTCAACACAGATACGCAGTATTTT.

This clone was counted a single time. The rearrangement uses TRBV27 and TRBJ1-2, with D unclear. The CDR3 has 13 residues. The ends were cut back, 8 bases at V and 8 bases at J, with 18 bases in the middle. CDR1 is MNHEY, CDR2 SMNVEV, per germline (reference sequence). CDR3 residues: CASVSSDRLGYTF. CDR3 sequence (DNA): TGTGCCAGCGTCTCCTCCGATAGACTAGGCTACACCTTC.

The rearrangement joins TRBV27 to TRBJ1-4; D ambiguous. Germline V gene data show CDR1 as MNHEY and CDR2 as SMNVEV (reference sequence). V was trimmed by 6 bases and J by 7 bases, leaving 18 bases between them. The CDR3 is 15 residues long. In DNA form, the CDR3 reads TGTGCCAGCAGCCCCTGGTCGGTGCTTGGTGAAAAACTGTTTTTT. Protein sequence: CASSPWSVLGEKLFF.

V usage is TRBV5-1 and J usage is TRBJ1-4; possibly TRBD1 for D (5 bases). Trimming pared 1 base from V and 1 base from J, leaving 8 bases between. The germline gives CDR1 SGHRS, CDR2 YFSETQ. This CDR3 comprises 15 residues. Written as DNA, the CDR3 is TGCGCCAGCAGCTTGTACCAGGGAACTAATGAAAAACTGTTTTTT. This gives the protein CASSLYQGTNEKLFF.

V is TRBV10-3 and J is TRBJ2-2; 7 nucleotides align to TRBD2. The ends lost 2 bases at V and 4 bases at J; junction bases unmatched: 4. CDR1 ENHRY and CDR2 SYGVKD come from the germline V gene. CDR3 length: 15 amino acids. The CDR3 sequence: CAISEGGSSTGELFF. Here the CDR3 DNA reads TGTGCCATCAGTGAGGGCGGGAGCTCCACCGGGGAGCTGTTTTTT.

The rearrangement links TRBV29-1 to TRBJ2-7; 9 bases line up with TRBD1. V shed 6 bases, J shed 5 bases, and the junction held 8 bases outside the gene matches. The germline V gene encodes CDR1 SQVTM and CDR2 ANQGSEA. CDR3 length equals 13 residues. The CDR3 loop is CSVSGTGLHEQYV. CDR3 nucleotides: TGCAGCGTCTCCGGGACAGGGCTCCACGAGCAGTACGTC.